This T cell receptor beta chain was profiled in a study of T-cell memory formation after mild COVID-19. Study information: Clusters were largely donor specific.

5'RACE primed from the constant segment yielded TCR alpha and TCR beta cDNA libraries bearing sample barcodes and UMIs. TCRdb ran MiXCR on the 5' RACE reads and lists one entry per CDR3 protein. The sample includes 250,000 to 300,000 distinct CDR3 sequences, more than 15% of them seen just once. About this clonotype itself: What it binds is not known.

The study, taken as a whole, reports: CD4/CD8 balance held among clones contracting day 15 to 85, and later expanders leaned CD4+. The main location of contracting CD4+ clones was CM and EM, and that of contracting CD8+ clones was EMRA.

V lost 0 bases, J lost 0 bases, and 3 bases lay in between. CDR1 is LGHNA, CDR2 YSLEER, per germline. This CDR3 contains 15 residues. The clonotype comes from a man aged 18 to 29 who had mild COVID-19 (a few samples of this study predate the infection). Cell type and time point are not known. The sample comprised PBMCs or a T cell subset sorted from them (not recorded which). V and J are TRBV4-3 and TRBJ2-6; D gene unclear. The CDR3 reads CASSQEISGANVLTF. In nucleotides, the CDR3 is TGCGCCAGCAGCCAAGAAATCTCTGGGGCCAACGTCCTGACTTTC.